The 15 T cell receptor beta chains reported below all come from one sample, sequenced in a study of identical twins. TCRdb re-derived calls from the 5' RACE reads in MiXCR, one entry per CDR3 protein. This sample has some 1,600,000 distinct CDR3 sequences; roughly a third occur once, and the top ten carry roughly 0.3%. Sequenced: cord blood. These receptors were taken from a newborn girl in good health.

The chain combines TRBV28 with TRBJ2-4; 16 bases are a match to TRBD2. After removal of 3 bases from V and 0 bases from J, the junction contained 8 bases not matched to a gene. In germline, CDR1 is MDHEN, CDR2 SYDVKM. The CDR3 is 20 amino acids. CDR3 DNA: TGTGCCAGCAGTTTCCATCCGGGGACTAGCGGGAGGGGAGCCAAAAACATTCAGTACTTC. This sequence encodes CASSFHPGTSGRGAKNIQYF.

This clonotype turned up a few times. The chain combines TRBV2 with TRBJ2-7, with D possibly matching TRBD2 (6 bases). Trimming left V 5 bases short and J 2 bases short, with 16 bases between. The length of the CDR3 is 15 residues. Germline CDR1 reads SNHLY; CDR2 reads FYNNEI. CDR3 protein: CASSRGRAGPYEQYF. The CDR3 DNA follows: TGTGCCAGCAGTAGGGGAAGAGCGGGTCCCTACGAGCAGTACTTC.

In its sample, this clonotype was seen a few times. The chain couples TRBV27 to TRBJ2-7; D possibly corresponds to TRBD1 (5 bases). The CDR3 extends over 13 amino acids. Trimming cost V 4 bases and J 3 bases, with 10 bases left between them. Germline V gene sequence: CDR1 MNHEY, CDR2 SMNVEV (reference sequence). DNA of the CDR3: TGTGCCAGCAGTTGGGGCGAAGGCTACGAGCAGTACTTC. This sequence encodes CASSWGEGYEQYF.

This clonotype was counted at least ten times. CDR3: CASRSPLPPLVPFSGANVLTF. The CDR3 nucleotides read TGCGCCAGCCGAAGCCCTTTGCCCCCCCTAGTCCCTTTCTCTGGGGCCAACGTCCTGACTTTC. The chain combines TRBV5-1 with TRBJ2-6; D gene uncertain. The V end lost 7 bases, the J end lost 0 bases, and 29 bases lay between the germline ends. This CDR3 comprises 21 residues. Germline V gene data show CDR1 as SGHRS and CDR2 as YFSETQ.

This clonotype has more than one count but fewer than ten. The chain employs TRBV5-6 and TRBJ2-1; a weak D match, TRBD2 (6 bases). V was pared by 4 bases and J by 5 bases, with 13 bases between. The CDR3 is made up of 14 amino acids. Germline CDR1 and CDR2: SGHDT and YYEEEE. In nucleotides, the CDR3 is TGTGCCAGCAGCCGTATTTGGAGGGACAATGAGCAGTTCTTC. This sequence encodes CASSRIWRDNEQFF. The complete variable domain, with remaining parts taken from reference TRBV5-6 and TRBJ2-1, reads DAGVTQSPTHLIKTRGQQVTLRCSPKSGHDTVSWYQQALGQGPQFIFQYYEEEERQRGNFPDRFSGHQFPNYSSELNVNALLLGDSALYLCASSRIWRDNEQFFGPGTRLTVL.

This sequence joins TRBV3-1 and TRBJ2-1; TRBD2 matches 10 bases. V lost 6 bases and J lost 8; bases outside the gene matches: 13. Germline V gives CDR1 LGHDT, CDR2 YNNKEL (reference sequence). This CDR3 has 16 residues. CDR3 in DNA: TGTGCCAGCAGTCAAATCCAGCTAGCGGGGGCTGATGAGCAGTTCTTC. Translating gives CASSQIQLAGADEQFF.

This clonotype has a count of ten or more. This rearrangement joins TRBV10-3 to TRBJ1-2; a weak D match, TRBD1 (6 bases). Trimming took 2 bases from V and 0 from J, leaving 19 bases between them. The CDR3 runs 18 residues. Germline V gives CDR1 ENHRY, CDR2 SYGVKD. The CDR3 sequence is CAISEIRGGILANYGYTF. The CDR3 DNA sequence: TGTGCCATCAGTGAGATCAGGGGAGGAATTTTGGCTAACTATGGCTACACCTTC.

In the case of this clonotype: Relative to the germline gene, one junction end is altered; a read error may explain this. The chain carries TRBV28 and TRBJ1-2; TRBD1 agrees at 8 bases. This CDR3 is built from 15 residues. Germline CDR1 MDHEN, CDR2 SYDVKM. In DNA form, the CDR3 reads TGTGCCAGCAGTGCCCCGGGACAGGCGAACTATGACTACACCTTC. It encodes CASSAPGQANYDYTF.

The chain joins TRBV12-3 or TRBV12-4 to TRBJ1-2; D gene ambiguous. V lost 3 bases and J lost 6, with 8 bases in between. The CDR3 covers 12 residues. The DNA for the CDR3 is TGTGCCAGCAGTTTGGGCCAGCATGGCTACACCTTC. This translates into CASSLGQHGYTF.

This clonotype has a handful of counts. This sequence joins TRBV21-1 and TRBJ1-2; TRBD1 reflects the table's D call only, with no check against the DNA. TRBV21-1 is an annotated pseudogene. The CDR3 contains 17 residues. The DNA of the CDR3 is TGTGCCAGCAGCAAAGTAGGTCCGGGTCACAAAACCAGTGGCTACACCTTC. It translates to CASSKVGPGHKTSGYTF.

The chain is built from TRBV10-3 and TRBJ1-1, with a tentative D call TRBD1 (6 bases). CDR1 is ENHRY and CDR2 is SYGVKD in the germline V gene. The CDR3 is 14 amino acids. V was pared by 0 bases and J by 3 bases, with 8 bases between. The CDR3 region is CAISESGGHTEAFF. CDR3 DNA sequence: TGTGCCATCAGTGAGTCGGGGGGGCACACTGAAGCTTTCTTT.

About this clonotype itself: An end of the junction does not agree with germline; a read error may underlie this. The chain recombines TRBV4-2 with TRBJ2-3; no clear D gene. Per germline, CDR1 LGHNA and CDR2 YNFKEQ. This CDR3 has 14 residues. This CDR3 is CVSSQGVFTDTQYF. The CDR3, as DNA: TGTGTCAGCAGCCAAGGAGTTTTCACAGATACGCAGTATTTT.

This clonotype was seen only a few times. J is TRBJ2-7 and V is TRBV28; TRBD1 matches 9 bases. V was pared by 4 bases and J by 3 bases, with 7 bases of the junction left unmatched. The CDR3 extends over 15 amino acids. Germline CDR1 is MDHEN and CDR2 is SYDVKM. The CDR3 sequence: CASSSHRDRVYEQYF. In DNA form, the CDR3 reads TGTGCCAGCAGTTCCCACCGGGACAGGGTCTACGAGCAGTACTTC.

The chain links TRBV18 to TRBJ2-1, with 7 bases that match TRBD1. J gave up 0 bases and V 3 bases, and 5 bases lay outside the gene matches. Germline V gives CDR1 KGHSH, CDR2 LQKENI. CDR3 length: 16 residues. The CDR3 is CASSPLGQSSYNEQFF. The DNA of the CDR3 is TGTGCCAGCTCACCCTTGGGACAGAGCTCCTACAATGAGCAGTTCTTC.

The V and J genes are TRBV14 and TRBJ2-7; 9 positions agree with TRBD2. The CDR3 contains 14 residues. V lost 1 base, J lost 6 bases, and 4 bases stayed unmatched. From germline, CDR1 is SGHDN and CDR2 FVKESK. CDR3 sequence (DNA): TGTGCCAGCAGCCAAGTGGGACTAGCTTCCGAGCAGTACTTC. Its translation: CASSQVGLASEQYF.